Listed below are T cell receptor beta chains from one sample, sequenced in a study of T cells expressing NK-cell markers. TCRdb re-called the 5' RACE reads; every CDR3 protein appears as one record, without DNA. Its clone listing holds fewer than 400,000 distinct CDR3 sequences. Material: blood T cells: a sorted CD56 or NKG2C T cell subset, CD4+ or CD8+ T cells, or bulk PBMC T cells (not recorded which). These receptors all stem from a woman aged 50 to 60 in good health. Both conserved end residues are part of each CDR3. The order of the fields is V gene, J gene, CDR3 length, CDR3 protein.

TRBV24-1	TRBJ2-2	15	CATSDRGGLGGELFF
TRBV11-2	TRBJ2-2	15	CASSFPGVSAGELFF
TRBV3-1	TRBJ2-2	16	CASSQDGTGLTGELFF
TRBV11-2	TRBJ2-5	17	CASSKGLAGGRQETQYF
TRBV5-1	TRBJ1-1	14	CASSMKDWGAEAFF
TRBV11-1	TRBJ2-1	21	CASSPRRRDRGLAGKWNEQFF
TRBV12-3/TRBV12-4	TRBJ1-2	15	CASSAAGASSYGYTF
TRBV10-3	TRBJ2-7	14	CAISERGSSYEQYF
TRBV5-6	TRBJ2-3	14	CASSSVAGEYTQYF
TRBV19	TRBJ2-3	17	CASSMGQGSLSTDTQYF
TRBV27	TRBJ2-5	14	CASSLWLGSETQYF
TRBV20-1	TRBJ2-3	13	CSANPRSTGTQYF
TRBV7-9	TRBJ1-1	14	CASSHTGRNTEAFF
TRBV27	TRBJ2-1	13	CASSLSGLREQFF
TRBV5-6	TRBJ1-2	14	CASSLGVVLVGYTF
TRBV5-1	TRBJ2-1	19	CASSFRTSGSTGGYNEQFF
TRBV21-1	TRBJ2-7	18	CASSKKTGTGGVKAEQYF
TRBV5-6	TRBJ2-1	14	CASSLGGSWNEQFF
TRBV5-4	TRBJ2-2	15	CATPLGPQGTGELFF
TRBV20-1	TRBJ2-5	17	CSARARDLRSLQETQYF
TRBV7-2	TRBJ2-2	16	CASSIGTSGRAGELFF
TRBV12-3/TRBV12-4	TRBJ2-3	16	CASSPLGSGSSDTQYF
TRBV12-3/TRBV12-4	TRBJ2-3	18	CASSMFTGVAGATDTQYF
TRBV5-1	TRBJ2-5	15	CASSTSGQGVETQYF
TRBV24-1	TRBJ2-3	17	CATSDPSGRNGGDTQYF
TRBV24-1	TRBJ2-1	17	CATSHTTGTGQRNEQFF
TRBV3-1	TRBJ2-7	15	CASSQDGSNWFEQYF
TRBV12-3/TRBV12-4	TRBJ1-5	15	CASSYRDRSNQPQHF
TRBV20-1	TRBJ1-5	13	CSATPGYNQPQHF
TRBV5-1	TRBJ2-2	16	CASRDEGRSNTGELFF
TRBV6-5	TRBJ1-3	13	CASKMSGGNTIYF
TRBV2	TRBJ2-5	16	CASSDLNRVYQETQYF
TRBV30	TRBJ2-1	14	CAWSGSQVYNEQFF
TRBV6-1	TRBJ1-6	13	CASIDRGRTPLHF
TRBV14	TRBJ2-2	14	CASSQRTGIGELFF
TRBV6-6	TRBJ1-4	15	CASSYSAPAREKLFF
TRBV9	TRBJ2-1	15	CASSSREPSYNEQFF